The T cell receptor beta chain under discussion was sequenced for a study of Graves' ophthalmopathy and Graves' hyperthyroidism. Study-wide findings and caveats: The authors also found most expanded thyroid clonotypes above 0.001 frequency in blood. Built on 13 signatures, a model told ophthalmopathy apart from stable hyperthyroidism with 85% to 90% sensitivity and 81.08% specificity.

This clonotype was counted at least ten times. No antigen is known for it. The sequenced template was RNA, covering the TCR beta CDR3 region. First-round RT-PCR employed HTBI primers, with a second-round multiplex PCR after it. TCRdb passed the multiplex PCR reads through MiXCR, listing each CDR3 protein once. The sample comprises 300,000 to 400,000 distinct CDR3 sequences, 17% of which are singletons, and roughly 2.4% rests with the top ten. In germline, CDR1 is SNHLY, CDR2 FYNNEI. The CDR3 spans 16 residues. V was clipped by 7 bases and J by 6 bases; unmatched bases: 12. Other autoimmune diseases, uncontrolled infections, pregnancy or lactation excluded patients from enrollment.

The sample consisted of peripheral blood. The chain joins TRBV2 to TRBJ1-2, with 12 bases fitting TRBD1. The TCR was taken from an adult woman with stable Graves' hyperthyroidism. The CDR3 protein is CASTPGQGAGGDGYTF. CDR3 in DNA: TGTGCCAGCACCCCGGGACAGGGGGCCGGTGGCGATGGCTACACCTTC.